Listed here are 8 T cell receptor beta chains from one sample, sequenced in a study of blood T cells in healthy people across ages. A J-beta primer mix and a sample-barcoded 5' primer were used in a second PCR of roughly 6 to 11 cycles. TCRdb re-called the 5' RACE reads through MiXCR, storing one row per CDR3 protein. This table has 1,300,000 or so distinct CDR3 sequences, roughly 59% appearing once. Source material: blood. These receptors were taken from a man younger than 35 in good health.

The chain employs TRBV29-1 and TRBJ2-7, with 7 bases matching TRBD1. Per germline, CDR1 SQVTM and CDR2 ANQGSEA. V was pared by 6 bases and J by 7 bases, with 12 bases of the junction left unmatched. The CDR3 contains 13 residues. The CDR3 DNA is TGCAGCGTATCAGGGGGTTCTTCGGGGGAGCAGTACTTC. The encoded protein is CSVSGGSSGEQYF.

The chain couples TRBV7-2 to TRBJ1-3, with a tentative D call TRBD1 (6 bases). The ends were cut back, 0 bases at V and 4 bases at J, with 13 bases in the middle. CDR1 is SGHTA, CDR2 FQGNSA, per germline. This CDR3 contains 16 residues. The CDR3 DNA follows: TGTGCCAGCAGCTTAGCGGGGGGCAGATCAGGAAACACCATATATTTT. Residues: CASSLAGGRSGNTIYF.

This CDR3 reads CASWEGQGALEQFF. Here the CDR3 DNA reads TGTGCCAGCTGGGAGGGACAGGGGGCATTGGAGCAGTTCTTC. This chain links TRBV6-1 with TRBJ2-1, with 12 nucleotides matching TRBD1. Trimming at V came to 8 bases and at J to 10 bases, leaving 9 bases not matched to a gene. This CDR3 is built from 14 residues. Germline values: CDR1 MNHNS, CDR2 SASEGT.

This clonotype was recorded only once. V gene TRBV4-3 combines with J gene TRBJ2-6, with D tentatively TRBD1 or TRBD2 (5 bases each). Germline V lookup: CDR1 LGHNA, CDR2 YSLEER. This CDR3 is built from 18 residues. V was trimmed by 3 bases and J by 0 bases, leaving 15 bases between them. In DNA, the CDR3 is TGCGCCAGCAGCCATGAGGCAGGGAGAGCCTCTGGGGCCAACGTCCTGACTTTC. Its translation: CASSHEAGRASGANVLTF.

This clonotype came up once. This sequence joins TRBV7-9 and TRBJ1-6; D is uncertain. Germline V gene sequence: CDR1 SEHNR, CDR2 FQNEAQ (reference sequence). The CDR3 covers 14 residues. V was shortened by 5 bases and J by 7 bases, with 12 bases between the two germline ends. For the CDR3, the DNA is TGTGCCAGCAGCGATGGGGTCTTCAATTCACCCCTCCACTTT. Translating gives CASSDGVFNSPLHF.

This chain links TRBV6-2 or TRBV6-3 with TRBJ1-1, with D tentatively TRBD1 (5 bases). The V gene's germline CDR1 is MNHEY and CDR2 SVGEGT. The CDR3 loop spans 12 amino acids. The V and J ends lost 5 bases and 7 bases respectively, with 11 bases between them. CDR3 in amino acids: CASSRGLGEAFF. The CDR3 nucleotides are TGTGCCAGCAGTCGGGGCTTGGGTGAAGCTTTCTTT.

The rearrangement links TRBV4-1 to TRBJ2-1; the D is unclear. In germline, CDR1 is MGHRA, CDR2 YSYEKL. The CDR3 spans 11 residues. Trimming pared 5 bases from V and 12 bases from J, leaving 11 bases between. The chain's CDR3 is CASSSQRSQFF. The DNA for the CDR3 is TGCGCCAGCAGCTCTCAACGATCGCAGTTCTTC.

Only one count was recorded for this clonotype. V gene TRBV7-2 combines with J gene TRBJ2-1, with TRBD1 identical over 9 bases. The closer fit of TRBJ2-7 to the DNA end suggests the J call may be wrong. Germline V gene lookup returns CDR1 SGHTA and CDR2 FQGNSA. The CDR3 is 16 residues long. The CDR3 protein is CASSLPGQGIYNEQYF. CDR3 bases: TGTGCCAGCAGCCTGCCCGGACAGGGGATCTACAATGAGCAGTACTTC.